A single sample gave rise to the 10 T cell receptor beta chains below, sequenced in a study of blood T cell repertoires in COVID-19. Libraries were prepared by immunoSEQ multiplex PCR; TCRdb keeps only in-frame clonotypes and omits some of them. The sample has just over 300,000 clones, 65% to 90% seen once. The sample taken for sequencing was PBMCs or T cells enriched from blood (not recorded which). All receptors derive from a man under 40 who had recovered from COVID-19.

V is TRBV12-5 and J is TRBJ2-7; possible D gene TRBD2, 7 bases. The germline CDR1 and CDR2 sequences are LGHNT and FRNRAP. Trimming pared 6 bases from V and 4 bases from J, leaving 19 bases between. The CDR3 length is 15 residues. The CDR3 DNA sequence: TGTGCTAGTGGAACCGGTGGGAGGGGGGGATACGAGCAGTACTTC. The encoded protein is CASGTGGRGGYEQYF. The entire variable domain, with the rest obtained from reference TRBV12-5 and TRBJ2-7, is as follows: DARVTQTPRHKVTEMGQEVTMRCQPILGHNTVFWYRQTMMQGLELLAYFRNRAPLDDSGMPKDRFSAEMPDATLATLKIQPSEPRDSAVYFCASGTGGRGGYEQYFGPGTRLTVT.

In its sample, this clone was seen once. The rearrangement joins TRBV30 to TRBJ2-4; D call uncertain. V lost 3 bases, J lost 0 bases, and 6 bases lay in between. The germline V gene has CDR1 GTSNPN and CDR2 SVGIG (reference sequence). The CDR3 runs to 13 residues. The CDR3 nucleotides are TGTGCCTGGAGGAGTCTAGCCAAAAACATTCAGTACTTC. This codes for CAWRSLAKNIQYF.

This clone was detected a few times. The rearrangement uses TRBV5-1 and TRBJ2-2; 8 positions match TRBD1. The V gene's germline CDR1 is SGHRS and CDR2 YFSETQ. The CDR3 runs 15 residues. V dropped 1 base and J dropped 2; count of bases not matched to a gene: 1. The CDR3 region is CASSLPGGNTGELFF. The CDR3 DNA reads as TGCGCCAGCAGCTTGCCAGGGGGCAACACCGGGGAGCTGTTTTTT.

V is TRBV3-1 (or the pseudogene TRBV3-2) and J is TRBJ2-7; D is uncertain. V lost 1 base and J lost 2, with 12 bases in between. Germline V gene data show CDR1 as LGHDT and CDR2 as YNNKEL (reference sequence). CDR3 length: 15 residues. CDR3 amino acids: CASSQGVSSAYEQYF. In DNA form, the CDR3 reads TGTGCCAGCAGCCAAGGGGTTAGCTCAGCCTACGAGCAGTACTTC.

This clone was seen just once. This chain uses TRBV6-5 with TRBJ2-7; 11 bases agree with TRBD1. The V gene's germline CDR1 is MNHEY and CDR2 SVGAGI. The CDR3 consists of 15 residues. Trimming cost V 6 bases and J 1 base; bases outside gene matches: 5. In DNA form, the CDR3 reads TGTGCCAGCAGGGAGGGGACAGGGGGGTCCTACGAGCAGTACTTC. Its translation: CASREGTGGSYEQYF.

The rearrangement links TRBV5-5 to TRBJ2-7, with a possible D match to TRBD1 (5 bases). The CDR3 totals 12 residues. The V gene lost 3 bases and the J gene lost 2 bases, with 6 bases spanning the gap. CDR1 and CDR2 (germline): SGHKS, YYEKEE (reference sequence). The CDR3 is CASSWGAYEQYF. The CDR3 coding sequence is TGTGCCAGCAGCTGGGGCGCCTACGAGCAGTACTTC.

The chain combines TRBV30 with TRBJ2-7, with D perhaps matching TRBD1 (6 bases). The CDR3 extends over 16 amino acids. The germline V gene encodes CDR1 GTSNPN and CDR2 SVGIG (reference sequence). V dropped 0 bases and J dropped 5 bases, with 20 bases sitting between them. The DNA for the CDR3 is TGTGCCTGGAGTGTAAGGTCAGGGGCGCCGGGGAACGAGCAGTACTTC. It codes for CAWSVRSGAPGNEQYF.

This rearrangement joins TRBV11-2 to TRBJ2-7, with D perhaps TRBD2 (6 bases). Trimming left V 8 bases short and J 11 bases short, with 19 bases between. Germline CDR1 is SGHAT and CDR2 is FQNNGV. This CDR3 contains 12 residues. The CDR3 region has the DNA TGTGCCAGCCTCGGTTATGGGGGGAAGGAGTACTTC. Amino acids: CASLGYGGKEYF. The whole variable domain, filled in from reference TRBV11-2 and TRBJ2-7, reads EAGVAQSPRYKIIEKRQSVAFWCNPISGHATLYWYQQILGQGPKLLIQFQNNGVVDDSQLPKDRFSAERLKGVDSTLKIQPAKLEDSAVYLCASLGYGGKEYFGPGTRLTVT.

The chain carries TRBV7-2 and TRBJ2-1; D perhaps matches TRBD2 (6 bases). There are 16 residues in the CDR3. Germline CDR1 is SGHTA and CDR2 is FQGNSA. The V gene lost 0 bases and the J gene lost 0 bases, with 9 bases spanning the gap. Here the CDR3 DNA reads TGTGCCAGCAGCTTAGCCCTCGGGGGCTCCTACAATGAGCAGTTCTTC. Translated: CASSLALGGSYNEQFF.

The gene calls are TRBV2 and TRBJ2-7; 8 bases map to TRBD2. Germline CDR1 is SNHLY and CDR2 is FYNNEI. J lost 4 bases, V lost 8 bases, and 10 bases had no gene match. The CDR3 is made up of 14 amino acids. The CDR3 spells CASLRGRGVYEQYF. As DNA, the CDR3 is TGTGCCAGCTTGAGAGGGCGGGGGGTTTACGAGCAGTACTTC. Based on the CDR3 plus reference TRBV2 and TRBJ2-7, the full variable domain is EPEVTQTPSHQVTQMGQEVILRCVPISNHLYFYWYRQILGQKVEFLVSFYNNEISEKSEIFDDQFSVERPDGSNFTLKIRSTKLEDSAMYFCASLRGRGVYEQYFGPGTRLTVT.